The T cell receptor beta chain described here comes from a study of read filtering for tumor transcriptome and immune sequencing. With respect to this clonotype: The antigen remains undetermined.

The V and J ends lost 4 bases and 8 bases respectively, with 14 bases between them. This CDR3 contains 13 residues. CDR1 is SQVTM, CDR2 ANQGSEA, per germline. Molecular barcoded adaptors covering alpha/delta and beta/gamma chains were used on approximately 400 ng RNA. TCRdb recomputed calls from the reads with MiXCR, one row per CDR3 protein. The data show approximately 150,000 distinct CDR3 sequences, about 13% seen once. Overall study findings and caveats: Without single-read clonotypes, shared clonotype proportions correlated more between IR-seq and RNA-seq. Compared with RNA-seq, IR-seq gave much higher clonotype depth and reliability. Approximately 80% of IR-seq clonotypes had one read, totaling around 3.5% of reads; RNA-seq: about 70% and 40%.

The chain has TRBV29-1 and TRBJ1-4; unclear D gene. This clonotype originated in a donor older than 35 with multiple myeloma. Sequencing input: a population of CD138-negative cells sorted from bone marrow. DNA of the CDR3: TGCAGCGTTGTCGATAGGTTAGAGGAAAAACTGTTTTTT. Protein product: CSVVDRLEEKLFF.